The rows below give T cell receptor beta chains drawn from one sample of a study of naive and memory T cell subsets. TCRdb used MiXCR to reprocess the UMI-ligation and nested PCR reads, holding one entry per CDR3 protein. This repertoire shows about 99,000 distinct CDR3 sequences, 13% to 15% found once; its top ten account for 2.5% to 3.5%. Sequenced input: naive CD8+ T cells from blood. All receptors come from a human donor in good health. CDR3s include the opening cysteine and the closing phenylalanine or tryptophan. The D gene is left open where the match is weak. Size values are once, few and many counts, or a class for expanded clones, and some rows have none.

abundance	v_gene	d_gene	j_gene	CDR3nt	CDR3aa
.	TRBV6-1	.	TRBJ1-1	TGTGCCAGCCAAAACCCAGTCAACACTGAAGCTTTCTTT	CASQNPVNTEAFF
few	TRBV6-2/TRBV6-3	.	TRBJ1-5	TGTGCCATTGGCTCGATCCCGATGGGCAATCAGCCCCAGCATTTT	CAIGSIPMGNQPQHF
few	TRBV7-3	.	TRBJ2-3	TGTGCCAGCAGCTTAGGGTTTGGAAGCGGGAGCACAGATACGCAGTATTTT	CASSLGFGSGSTDTQYF
few	TRBV13	.	TRBJ2-2	TGTGCCAGCAGCACCGGTCCGGGGGAAAGCACCGGGGAGCTGTTTTTT	CASSTGPGESTGELFF
.	TRBV10-2	TRBD1	TRBJ2-3	TGCGCCAGCGATTCGACAGGGGCAGATACGCAGTATTTT	CASDSTGADTQYF
many	TRBV20-1	.	TRBJ2-7	TGCAGTGCTAGGGGGAACTCCTACGAGCAGTACTTC	CSARGNSYEQYF
many	TRBV4-3	.	TRBJ2-4	TGCGCCAGCAGCCAAGATGGTTATGGTGGAGGAAGGGATGACATTCAGTACTTC	CASSQDGYGGGRDDIQYF
.	TRBV30	.	TRBJ2-5	TGTGCCTGGGACTATACGGGGACCCAGTACTTC	CAWDYTGTQYF
.	TRBV2	TRBD1	TRBJ1-4	TGTGCCAGCAGAGCCGGGACAGGGGCCTCTAATGAAAAACTGTTTTTT	CASRAGTGASNEKLFF
.	TRBV12-3/TRBV12-4	TRBD2	TRBJ2-5	TGTGCCAGCAGTGCACCGGGACTAGGCGAAGAGACCCAGTACTTC	CASSAPGLGEETQYF
few	TRBV30	TRBD2	TRBJ2-1	TGTGCCTGGGGCAGGAGTAGCGGGTACAATGAGCAGTTCTTC	CAWGRSSGYNEQFF
.	TRBV7-3	TRBD1	TRBJ2-3	TGTGCCAGCAGCCAAGGGGGACAGGGAACAGATACGCAGTATTTT	CASSQGGQGTDTQYF
few	TRBV27	TRBD1	TRBJ2-5	TGTGCCAGCAGTTTAGGGACAGGGCATACAGAGACCCAGTACTTC	CASSLGTGHTETQYF
many	TRBV7-9	.	TRBJ2-7	TGTGCCAGCAGCTCCGGCGGAGGGACCCGAGGTCGCGAGCAGTACTTC	CASSSGGGTRGREQYF
few	TRBV29-1	TRBD1	TRBJ2-7	TGCAGCGTTGAGGGGGGACAGGTCTCCGAGCAGTACTTC	CSVEGGQVSEQYF
few	TRBV4-3	.	TRBJ2-7	TGCGCCAGCAGCCAAGGGAACGCAGGGTCGGGGTACGAGCAGTACTTC	CASSQGNAGSGYEQYF
many	TRBV9	.	TRBJ2-1	TGTGCCAGCAGCGAACGGGACAATGAGCAGTTCTTC	CASSERDNEQFF
.	TRBV5-6	TRBD1	TRBJ2-3	TGTGCCAGCAGCTTCGACAGGGGCACAGATACGCAGTATTTT	CASSFDRGTDTQYF
few	TRBV2	.	TRBJ2-7	TGTGCCAGCCAACCGCCAGGGTGGGGTTACGAGCAGTACTTC	CASQPPGWGYEQYF
many	TRBV12-3/TRBV12-4	.	TRBJ2-3	TGTGCCAGCCGGAGCAGGGTGGTCACAGATACGCAGTATTTT	CASRSRVVTDTQYF
.	TRBV20-1	TRBD1	TRBJ2-1	TGCAGTGCTAGTCCCCAGGGGGCTTACTACAATGAGCAGTTCTTC	CSASPQGAYYNEQFF
many	TRBV30	.	TRBJ2-7	TGTGCCTGGAGCCCTTCCCCGGGGGCCGAGCAGTACTTC	CAWSPSPGAEQYF